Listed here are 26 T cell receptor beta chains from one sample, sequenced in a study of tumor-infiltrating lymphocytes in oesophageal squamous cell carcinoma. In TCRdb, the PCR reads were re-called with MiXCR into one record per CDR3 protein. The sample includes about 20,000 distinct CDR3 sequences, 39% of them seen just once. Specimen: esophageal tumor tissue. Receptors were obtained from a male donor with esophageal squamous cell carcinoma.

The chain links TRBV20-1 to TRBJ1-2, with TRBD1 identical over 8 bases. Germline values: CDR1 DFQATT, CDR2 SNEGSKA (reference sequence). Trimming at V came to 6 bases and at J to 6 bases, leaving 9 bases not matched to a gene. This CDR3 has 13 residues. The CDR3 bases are TGCAGTGCGCGTCAGACAGGGGTTAATGGCTACACCTTC. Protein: CSARQTGVNGYTF.

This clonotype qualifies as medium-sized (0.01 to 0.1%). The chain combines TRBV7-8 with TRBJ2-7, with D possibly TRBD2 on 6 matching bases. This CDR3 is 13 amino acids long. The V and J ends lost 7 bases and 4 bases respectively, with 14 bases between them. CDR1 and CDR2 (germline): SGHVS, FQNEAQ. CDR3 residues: CASTPEGTYEQYF. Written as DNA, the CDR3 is TGTGCCAGCACCCCGGAGGGGACGTACGAGCAGTACTTC. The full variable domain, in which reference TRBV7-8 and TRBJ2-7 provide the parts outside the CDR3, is GAGVSQSPRYKVAKRGQDVALRCDPISGHVSLFWYQQALGQGPEFLTYFQNEAQLDKSGLPSDRFFAERPEGSVSTLKIQRTQQEDSAVYLCASTPEGTYEQYFGPGTRLTVT.

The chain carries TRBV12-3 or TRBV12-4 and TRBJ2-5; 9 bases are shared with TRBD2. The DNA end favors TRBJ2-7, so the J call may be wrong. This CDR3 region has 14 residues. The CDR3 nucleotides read TGTGCCAGCAGCCCCGAGACTAGCGGCTACGAGCAGTACTTC. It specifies CASSPETSGYEQYF.

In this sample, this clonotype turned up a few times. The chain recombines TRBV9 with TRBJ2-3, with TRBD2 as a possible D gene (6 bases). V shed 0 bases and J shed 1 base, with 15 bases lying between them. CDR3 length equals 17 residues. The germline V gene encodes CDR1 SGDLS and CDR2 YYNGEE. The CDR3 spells CASSVAPAASGTDTQYF. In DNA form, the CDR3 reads TGTGCCAGCAGCGTAGCCCCCGCGGCTAGCGGCACAGATACGCAGTATTTT.

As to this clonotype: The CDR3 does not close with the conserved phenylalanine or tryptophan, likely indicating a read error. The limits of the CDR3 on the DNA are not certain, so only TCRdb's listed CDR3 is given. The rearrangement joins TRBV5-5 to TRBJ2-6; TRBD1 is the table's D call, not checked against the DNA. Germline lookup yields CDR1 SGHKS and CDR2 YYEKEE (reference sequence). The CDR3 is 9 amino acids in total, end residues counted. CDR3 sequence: CASNPSLGT.

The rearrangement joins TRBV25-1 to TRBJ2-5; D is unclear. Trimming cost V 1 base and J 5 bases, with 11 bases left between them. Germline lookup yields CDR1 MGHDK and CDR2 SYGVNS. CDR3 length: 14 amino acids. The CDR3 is CASSEFTTWETQYF. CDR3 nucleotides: TGTGCCAGCAGTGAATTTACGACGTGGGAGACCCAGTACTTC. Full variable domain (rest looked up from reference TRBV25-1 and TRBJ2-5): EADIYQTPRYLVIGTGKKITLECSQTMGHDKMYWYQQDPGMELHLIHYSYGVNSTEKGDLSSESTVSRIRTEHFPLTLESARPSHTSQYLCASSEFTTWETQYFGPGTRLLVL.

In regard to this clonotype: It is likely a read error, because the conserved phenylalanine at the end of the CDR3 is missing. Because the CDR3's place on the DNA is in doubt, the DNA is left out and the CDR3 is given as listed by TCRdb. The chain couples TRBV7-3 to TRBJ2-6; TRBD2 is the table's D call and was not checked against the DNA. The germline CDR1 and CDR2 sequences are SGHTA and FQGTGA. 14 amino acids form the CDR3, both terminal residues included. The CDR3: CASSLWPKRGHDYS.

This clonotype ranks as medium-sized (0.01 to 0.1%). CDR3 DNA sequence: TGTGCCAGCAGCTTAAGACTAGCGGGGTACCAAGAGACCCAGTACTTC. Translated: CASSLRLAGYQETQYF. This chain joins TRBV11-2 and TRBJ2-5; 11 nucleotides line up with TRBD2. The CDR3 is 16 amino acids. The J segment lost 0 bases and the V segment lost 2 bases, leaving 2 bases of the junction unmatched. Germline values: CDR1 SGHAT, CDR2 FQNNGV.

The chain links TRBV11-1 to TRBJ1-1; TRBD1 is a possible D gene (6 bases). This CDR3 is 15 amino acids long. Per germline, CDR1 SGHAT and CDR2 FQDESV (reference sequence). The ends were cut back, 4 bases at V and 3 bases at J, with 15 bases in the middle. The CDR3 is CASSSPTGRDTEAFF. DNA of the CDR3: TGTGCCAGCAGCTCACCGACAGGTCGAGACACTGAAGCTTTCTTT.

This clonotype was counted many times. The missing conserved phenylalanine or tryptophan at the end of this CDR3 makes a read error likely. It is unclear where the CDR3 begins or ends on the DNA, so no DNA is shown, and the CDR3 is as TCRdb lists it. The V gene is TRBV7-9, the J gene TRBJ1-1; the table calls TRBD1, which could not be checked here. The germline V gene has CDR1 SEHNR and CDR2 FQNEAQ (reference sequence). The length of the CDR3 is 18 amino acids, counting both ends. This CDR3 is CASSLIWARDVRPSTSGQ.

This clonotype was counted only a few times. The CDR3 here is CASSMRVAGVGTGELFF. In DNA form, the CDR3 reads TGTGCCAGTTCTATGAGAGTAGCGGGAGTGGGGACCGGGGAGCTGTTTTTT. The chain employs TRBV19 and TRBJ2-2, with 9 bases fitting TRBD2. The V segment lost 8 bases and the J segment 5 bases; nucleotides outside the gene matches: 15. The V gene's germline CDR1 is LNHDA and CDR2 SQIVND (reference sequence). CDR3 size: 17 residues.

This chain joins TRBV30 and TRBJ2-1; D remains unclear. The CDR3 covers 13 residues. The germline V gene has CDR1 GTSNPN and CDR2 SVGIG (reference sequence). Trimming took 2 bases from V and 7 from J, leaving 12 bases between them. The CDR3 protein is CAWSNKERNEQFF. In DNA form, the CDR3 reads TGTGCCTGGAGTAACAAAGAAAGGAATGAGCAGTTCTTC. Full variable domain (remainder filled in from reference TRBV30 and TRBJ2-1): SQTIHQWPATLVQPVGSPLSLECTVEGTSNPNLYWYRQAAGRGLQLLFYSVGIGQISSEVPQNLSASRPQDRQFILSSKKLLLSDSGFYLCAWSNKERNEQFFGPGTRLTVL.

The CDR3 here is CASSGDRGLYNEQFF. CDR3 nucleotides: TGTGCCAGCAGTGGGGACAGGGGGCTTTACAATGAGCAGTTCTTC. The chain links TRBV6-1 to TRBJ1-2; 12 bases are shared with TRBD1. The J call may be wrong; the DNA end is better matched by TRBJ2-1. The V gene's germline CDR1 is MNHNS and CDR2 SASEGT. This CDR3 has 15 residues.

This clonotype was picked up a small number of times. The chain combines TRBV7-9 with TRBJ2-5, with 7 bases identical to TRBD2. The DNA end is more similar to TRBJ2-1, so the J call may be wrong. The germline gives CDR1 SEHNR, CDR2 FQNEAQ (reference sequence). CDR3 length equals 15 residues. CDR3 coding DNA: TGTGCCAGCAGCTTAGGAAAGGGGACTAACAATGAGCAGTTCTTC. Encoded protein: CASSLGKGTNNEQFF.

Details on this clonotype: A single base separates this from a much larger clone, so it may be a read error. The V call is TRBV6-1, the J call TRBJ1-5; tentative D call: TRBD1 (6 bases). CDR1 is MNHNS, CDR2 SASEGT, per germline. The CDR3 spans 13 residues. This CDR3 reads CTSSSRGYQPQHF. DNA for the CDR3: TGTACCAGCAGCAGCAGGGGCTATCAGCCCCAGCATTTT.

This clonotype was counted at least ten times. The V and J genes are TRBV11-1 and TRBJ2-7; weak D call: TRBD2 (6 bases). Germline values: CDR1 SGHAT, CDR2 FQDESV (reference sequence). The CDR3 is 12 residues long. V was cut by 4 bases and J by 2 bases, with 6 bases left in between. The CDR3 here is CASSSGAYEQYF. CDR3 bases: TGTGCCAGCAGCTCGGGAGCCTACGAGCAGTACTTC. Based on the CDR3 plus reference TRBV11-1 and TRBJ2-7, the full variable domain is EAEVAQSPRYKITEKSQAVAFWCDPISGHATLYWYRQILGQGPELLVQFQDESVVDDSQLPKDRFSAERLKGVDSTLKIQPAELGDSAMYLCASSSGAYEQYFGPGTRLTVT.

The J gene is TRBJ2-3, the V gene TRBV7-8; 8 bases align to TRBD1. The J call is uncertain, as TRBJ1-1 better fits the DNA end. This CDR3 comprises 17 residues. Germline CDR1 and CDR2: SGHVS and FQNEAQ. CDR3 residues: CASKKRWTGLEDTEAFF. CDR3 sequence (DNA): TGTGCCAGCAAAAAGAGGTGGACAGGGTTAGAGGATACTGAAGCTTTCTTT.

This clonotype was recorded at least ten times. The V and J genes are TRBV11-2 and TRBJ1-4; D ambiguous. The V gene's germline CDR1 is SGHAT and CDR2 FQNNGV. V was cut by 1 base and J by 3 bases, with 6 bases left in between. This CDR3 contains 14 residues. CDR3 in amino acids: CASSLGYSNEKLFF. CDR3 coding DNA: TGTGCCAGCAGCTTAGGGTACTCTAATGAAAAACTGTTTTTT.

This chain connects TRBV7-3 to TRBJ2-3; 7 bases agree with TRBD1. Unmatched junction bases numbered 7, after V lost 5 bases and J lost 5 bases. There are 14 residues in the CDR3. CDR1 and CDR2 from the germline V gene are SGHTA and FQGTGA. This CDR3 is CASSPDRVKDTQYF. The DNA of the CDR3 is TGTGCCAGCAGCCCCGACAGGGTGAAAGATACGCAGTATTTT.

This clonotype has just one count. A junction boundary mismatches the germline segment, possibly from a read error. The CDR3 region has the DNA TGCAGTGCCGCACTAGCGGGGGACACCGGGGAGCTGTACTTC. Its translation is CSAALAGDTGELYF. V gene TRBV20-1 combines with J gene TRBJ2-1, with TRBD2 matching over 11 bases. Germline V lookup: CDR1 DFQATT, CDR2 SNEGSKA (reference sequence). This CDR3 contains 14 residues.

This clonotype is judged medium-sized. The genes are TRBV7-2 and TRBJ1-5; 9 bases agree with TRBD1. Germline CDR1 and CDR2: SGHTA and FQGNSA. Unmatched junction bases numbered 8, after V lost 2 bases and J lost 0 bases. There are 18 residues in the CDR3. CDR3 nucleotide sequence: TGTGCCAGCAGCTTATTTCGGGGGACAGGGAATAGCAATCAGCCCCAGCATTTT. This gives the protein CASSLFRGTGNSNQPQHF.

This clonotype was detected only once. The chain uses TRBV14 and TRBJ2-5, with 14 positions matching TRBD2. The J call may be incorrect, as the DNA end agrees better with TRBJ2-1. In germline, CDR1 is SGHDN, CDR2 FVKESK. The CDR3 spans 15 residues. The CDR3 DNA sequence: TGTGCCAGCAGCCAGGCGACTAGCGGGAGGGGTAGACAGTTCTTC. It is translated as CASSQATSGRGRQFF.

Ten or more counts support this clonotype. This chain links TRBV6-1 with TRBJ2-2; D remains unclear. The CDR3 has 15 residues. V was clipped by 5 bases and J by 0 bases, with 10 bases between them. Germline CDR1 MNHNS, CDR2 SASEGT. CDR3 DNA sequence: TGTGCCAGCAGTTTGGGCAGAGCGAACACCGGGGAGCTGTTTTTT. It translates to CASSLGRANTGELFF.

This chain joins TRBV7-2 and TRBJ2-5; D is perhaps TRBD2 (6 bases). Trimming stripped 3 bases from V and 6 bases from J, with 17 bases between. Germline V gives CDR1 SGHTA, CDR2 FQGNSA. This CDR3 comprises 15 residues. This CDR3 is CASSLSGVTRQTQYF. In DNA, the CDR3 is TGTGCCAGCAGCTTGTCGGGGGTGACCCGGCAGACCCAGTACTTC.

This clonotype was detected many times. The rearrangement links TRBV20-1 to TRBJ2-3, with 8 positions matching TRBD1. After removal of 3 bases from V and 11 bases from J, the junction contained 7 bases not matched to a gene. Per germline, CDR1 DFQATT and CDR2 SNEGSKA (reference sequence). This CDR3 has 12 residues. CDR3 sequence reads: CSASGQGAGQYF. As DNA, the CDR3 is TGCAGTGCTAGTGGACAGGGAGCCGGGCAGTATTTT.

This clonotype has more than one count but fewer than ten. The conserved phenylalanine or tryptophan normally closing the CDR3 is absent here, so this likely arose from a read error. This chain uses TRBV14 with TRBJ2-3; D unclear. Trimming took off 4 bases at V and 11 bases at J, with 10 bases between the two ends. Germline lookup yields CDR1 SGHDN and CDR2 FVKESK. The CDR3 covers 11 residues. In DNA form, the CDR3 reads TGTGCCAGCAGCCTAGGTGACGAGCAGTATTAT. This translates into CASSLGDEQYY.